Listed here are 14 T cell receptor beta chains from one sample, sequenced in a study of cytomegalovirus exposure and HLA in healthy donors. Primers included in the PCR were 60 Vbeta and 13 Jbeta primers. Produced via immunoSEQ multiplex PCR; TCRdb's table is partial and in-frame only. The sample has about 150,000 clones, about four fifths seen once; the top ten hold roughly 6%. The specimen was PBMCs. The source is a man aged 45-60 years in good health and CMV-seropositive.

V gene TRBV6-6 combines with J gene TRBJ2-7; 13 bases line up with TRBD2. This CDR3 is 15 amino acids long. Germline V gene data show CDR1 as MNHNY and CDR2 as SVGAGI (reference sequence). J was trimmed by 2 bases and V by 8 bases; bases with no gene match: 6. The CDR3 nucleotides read TGTGCCAGCGCACTTGGGACTAGCGGGGCCTACGAGCAGTACTTC. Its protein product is CASALGTSGAYEQYF.

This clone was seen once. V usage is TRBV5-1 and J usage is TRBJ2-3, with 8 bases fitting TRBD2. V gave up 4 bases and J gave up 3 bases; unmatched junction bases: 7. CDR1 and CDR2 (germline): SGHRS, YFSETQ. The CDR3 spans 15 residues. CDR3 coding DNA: TGCGCCAGCAGCGCGAGCGGGAGACGGACAGATACGCAGTATTTT. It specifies CASSASGRRTDTQYF.

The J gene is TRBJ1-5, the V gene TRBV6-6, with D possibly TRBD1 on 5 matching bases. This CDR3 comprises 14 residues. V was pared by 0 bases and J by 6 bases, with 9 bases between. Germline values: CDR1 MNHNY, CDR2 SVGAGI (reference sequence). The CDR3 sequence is CASSYSSGPQPQHF. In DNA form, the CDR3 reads TGTGCCAGCAGTTACTCGTCAGGGCCTCAGCCCCAGCATTTT.

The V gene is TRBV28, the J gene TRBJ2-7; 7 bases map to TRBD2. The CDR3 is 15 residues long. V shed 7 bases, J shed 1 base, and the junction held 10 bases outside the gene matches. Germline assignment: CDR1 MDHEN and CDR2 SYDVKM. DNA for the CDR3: TGTGCCAGCAACCCACTAGCGACGGCTTCCTACGAGCAGTACTTC. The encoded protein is CASNPLATASYEQYF. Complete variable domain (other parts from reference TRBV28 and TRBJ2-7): DVKVTQSSRYLVKRTGEKVFLECVQDMDHENMFWYRQDPGLGLRLIYFSYDVKMKEKGDIPEGYSVSREKKERFSLILESASTNQTSMYLCASNPLATASYEQYFGPGTRLTVT.

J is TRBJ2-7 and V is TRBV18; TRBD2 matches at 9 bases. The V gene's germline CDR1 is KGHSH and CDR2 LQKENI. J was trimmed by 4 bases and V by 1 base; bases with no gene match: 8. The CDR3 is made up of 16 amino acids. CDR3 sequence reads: CASSPRLTSGPYEQYF. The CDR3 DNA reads TGTGCCAGCTCACCACGTCTGACTAGCGGACCATACGAGCAGTACTTC.

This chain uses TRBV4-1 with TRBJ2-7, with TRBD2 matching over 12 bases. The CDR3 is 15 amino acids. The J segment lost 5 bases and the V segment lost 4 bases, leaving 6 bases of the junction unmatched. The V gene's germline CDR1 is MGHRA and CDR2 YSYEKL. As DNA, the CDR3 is TGCGCCAGCAGCCCGACTAGCGGGAGTACCCACGAGCAGTACTTC. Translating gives CASSPTSGSTHEQYF.

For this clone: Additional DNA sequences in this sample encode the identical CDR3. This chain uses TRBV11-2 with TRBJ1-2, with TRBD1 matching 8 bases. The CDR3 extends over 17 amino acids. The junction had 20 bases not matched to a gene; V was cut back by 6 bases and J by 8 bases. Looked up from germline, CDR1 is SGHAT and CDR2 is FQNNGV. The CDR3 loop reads CASRTVIARQGFRGYTF. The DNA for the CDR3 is TGTGCCAGCAGAACAGTCATCGCGAGACAGGGGTTTCGGGGCTACACCTTC.

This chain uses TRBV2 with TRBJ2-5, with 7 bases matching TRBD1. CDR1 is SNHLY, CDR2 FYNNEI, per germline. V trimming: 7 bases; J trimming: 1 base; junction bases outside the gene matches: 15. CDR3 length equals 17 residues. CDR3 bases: TGTGCCAGCATTAAGGCCCCGGGACAGACAGGCCAAGAGACCCAGTACTTC. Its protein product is CASIKAPGQTGQETQYF.

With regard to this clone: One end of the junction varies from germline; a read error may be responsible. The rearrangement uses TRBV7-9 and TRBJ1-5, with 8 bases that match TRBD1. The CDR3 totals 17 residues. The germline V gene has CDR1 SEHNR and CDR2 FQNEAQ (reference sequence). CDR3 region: CSSSFEVGDRSNQPQHF. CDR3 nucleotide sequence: TGTTCCAGCAGCTTCGAGGTGGGGGACAGGAGCAATCAGCCCCAGCATTTT.

CDR3 sequence: CASSDWESRTDTQYF. DNA of the CDR3: TGCGCCAGCAGTGATTGGGAGTCTCGCACAGATACGCAGTATTTT. V gene TRBV10-2 combines with J gene TRBJ2-3, with D possibly matching TRBD2 (5 bases). Germline V gene data show CDR1 as WSHSY and CDR2 as SAAADI. The CDR3 consists of 15 residues. V was cut by 3 bases and J by 1 base, with 11 bases left in between.

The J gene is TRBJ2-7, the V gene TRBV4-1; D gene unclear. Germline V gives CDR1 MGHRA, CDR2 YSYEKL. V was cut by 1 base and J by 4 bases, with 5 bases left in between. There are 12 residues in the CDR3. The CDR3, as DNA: TGCGCCAGCAGCCAAGTCCCTTACGAGCAGTACTTC. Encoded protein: CASSQVPYEQYF.

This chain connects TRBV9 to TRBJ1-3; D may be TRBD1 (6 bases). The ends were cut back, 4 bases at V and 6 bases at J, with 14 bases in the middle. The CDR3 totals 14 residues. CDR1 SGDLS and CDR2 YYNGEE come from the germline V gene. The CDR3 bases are TGTGCCAGCAGCCGCCGGGGGGCCGAAAACACCATATATTTT. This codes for CASSRRGAENTIYF.

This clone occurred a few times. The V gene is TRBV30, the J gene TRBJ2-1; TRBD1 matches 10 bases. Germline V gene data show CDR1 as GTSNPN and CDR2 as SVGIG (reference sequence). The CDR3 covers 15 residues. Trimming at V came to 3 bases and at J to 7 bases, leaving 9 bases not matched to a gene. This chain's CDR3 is CAWRGTGEDRNEQFF. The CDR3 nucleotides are TGTGCCTGGAGGGGGACAGGGGAGGATAGGAATGAGCAGTTCTTC.

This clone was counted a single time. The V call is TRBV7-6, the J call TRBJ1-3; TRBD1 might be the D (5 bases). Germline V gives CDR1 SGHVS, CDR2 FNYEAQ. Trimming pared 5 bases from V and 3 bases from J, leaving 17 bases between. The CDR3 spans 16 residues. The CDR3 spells CASSATGGGGGNTIYF. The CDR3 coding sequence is TGTGCCAGCAGCGCCACGGGGGGGGGAGGTGGAAACACCATATATTTT.